This entry lists 3 T cell receptor beta chains sequenced from one sample in a study of blood T cell repertoires in COVID-19. The protocol was immunoSEQ multiplex PCR, while the TCRdb copy is restricted to in-frame clones and leaves out a portion. This sample carries about 180,000 clones, 85% to 90% of them seen once, and the ten largest clones take around 21%. Sample: peripheral blood. The receptors stem from a man in his 70s with active or convalescent COVID-19.

This chain joins TRBV6-1 and TRBJ2-7, with 7 bases matching TRBD1. This CDR3 has 14 amino acids. Germline V gene data show CDR1 as MNHNS and CDR2 as SASEGT. V dropped 3 bases and J dropped 7; count of bases not matched to a gene: 9. The CDR3 nucleotides are TGTGCCAGCAGTGAGGGCAGGGGGTTTGGGGAGCAGTACTTC. This encodes CASSEGRGFGEQYF.

V usage is TRBV5-1 and J usage is TRBJ2-7; D possibly corresponds to TRBD2 (5 bases). CDR1 SGHRS and CDR2 YFSETQ come from the germline V gene. The germline V and J ends were trimmed by 2 bases and 1 base, with 13 bases remaining between them. This CDR3 is built from 15 residues. CDR3 amino acids: CASSLSVGGSYEQYF. The DNA for the CDR3 is TGCGCCAGCAGCTTATCTGTAGGCGGGTCCTACGAGCAGTACTTC.

J is TRBJ1-6 and V is TRBV6-6, with D unclear. Germline V gene lookup returns CDR1 MNHNY and CDR2 SVGAGI (reference sequence). V was shortened by 5 bases and J by 0 bases, with 11 bases between the two germline ends. The CDR3 loop spans 16 amino acids. The CDR3, as DNA: TGTGCCAGCAGTCGAACCCTGAGCTCCTATAATTCACCCCTCCACTTT. This translates into CASSRTLSSYNSPLHF.